A single sample is the source of the 12 T cell receptor beta chains below, sequenced in a study of T-cell reconstitution after alpha-beta-depleted transplantation in children. The TCRbeta library incorporated unique molecular identifiers. TCRdb re-analysed the PCR reads in MiXCR, keeping a single row per CDR3 protein. The sample includes some 600,000 distinct CDR3 sequences, roughly 13% seen only once; the top ten take about 2.2%. The specimen comprised PBMCs, mostly from graft donor cells, sampled 360 days after TCRalphabeta/CD19-depleted stem cell transplant. Source of these receptors: a male patient between 5 and 17 years old who had a stem cell transplant for acute myeloid leukemia, so the T cells may come from the graft donor.

The sample holds many counts of this clonotype. V gene TRBV25-1 combines with J gene TRBJ2-1; 7 bases match TRBD2. The CDR3 consists of 14 residues. The J segment lost 12 bases and the V segment lost 7 bases, leaving 15 bases of the junction unmatched. From germline, CDR1 is MGHDK and CDR2 SYGVNS. The CDR3 here is CASIPNGEGIGQFF. CDR3 coding DNA: TGTGCCAGCATCCCTAATGGGGAGGGCATCGGGCAGTTCTTC.

This clonotype was detected a few times. This chain links TRBV5-1 with TRBJ2-3; TRBD2 matches at 13 bases. The trim removed 3 bases at V and 2 bases at J, leaving 3 bases unmatched. CDR3 length equals 16 residues. Germline lookup yields CDR1 SGHRS and CDR2 YFSETQ. The CDR3 DNA is TGCGCCAGCAGCTCGACTAGCGGGAGGATCACAGATACGCAGTATTTT. As protein: CASSSTSGRITDTQYF.

The chain links TRBV28 to TRBJ1-5; TRBD1 aligns across 9 bases. Per the germline V gene, CDR1 is MDHEN and CDR2 is SYDVKM. CDR3 length: 16 residues. The V gene end was trimmed by 3 bases and the J gene end by 4 bases; junction bases not matched to a gene: 7. CDR3 DNA: TGTGCCAGCAGTTTGGGACAGGGAACGCGGAATCAGCCCCAGCATTTT. This translates into CASSLGQGTRNQPQHF. Full variable domain (remainder filled in from reference TRBV28 and TRBJ1-5): DVKVTQSSRYLVKRTGEKVFLECVQDMDHENMFWYRQDPGLGLRLIYFSYDVKMKEKGDIPEGYSVSREKKERFSLILESASTNQTSMYLCASSLGQGTRNQPQHFGDGTRLSIL.

This clonotype was detected many times. The chain recombines TRBV29-1 with TRBJ2-5; TRBD2 might be the D (5 bases). Trimming took off 7 bases at V and 1 base at J, with 19 bases between the two ends. CDR3 size: 15 residues. Germline lookup yields CDR1 SQVTM and CDR2 ANQGSEA. CDR3 DNA: TGCAGCGGTAAAAAGGGAGTATTGGCCCAAGAGACCCAGTACTTC. This gives the protein CSGKKGVLAQETQYF.

This rearrangement joins TRBV14 to TRBJ2-3; unclear D gene. Germline CDR1 reads SGHDN; CDR2 reads FVKESK. V lost 4 bases and J 10 bases, leaving 12 bases between the germline ends. This CDR3 comprises 12 residues. The CDR3 sequence: CASSLTPAPQYF. CDR3 DNA: TGTGCCAGCAGCCTCACCCCTGCCCCGCAGTATTTT.

The V call is TRBV7-9, the J call TRBJ1-4, with D possibly matching TRBD1 (6 bases). The CDR3 runs 13 residues. Germline V gene lookup returns CDR1 SEHNR and CDR2 FQNEAQ (reference sequence). V dropped 3 bases and J dropped 13 bases, with 15 bases sitting between them. The CDR3 nucleotides are TGTGCCAGCAGCTTTCAGGGGCTCCGTAGACTGTTTTTT. It codes for CASSFQGLRRLFF.

At least ten counts were recorded for this clonotype. The chain joins TRBV5-8 to TRBJ2-3; TRBD2 might be the D (5 bases). This CDR3 is built from 16 residues. V dropped 6 bases and J dropped 1 base, with 18 bases sitting between them. The germline CDR1 and CDR2 sequences are SGHTS and YDEGEE. The CDR3 DNA sequence: TGTGCCAGCACCACCTGGGGAGTCCGGGGCACAGATACGCAGTATTTT. This sequence encodes CASTTWGVRGTDTQYF. The full variable domain, in which reference TRBV5-8 and TRBJ2-3 provide the parts outside the CDR3, is EAGVTQSPTHLIKTRGQQATLRCSPISGHTSVYWYQQALGLGLQFLLWYDEGEERNRGNFPPRFSGRQFPNYSSELNVNALELEDSALYLCASTTWGVRGTDTQYFGPGTRLTVL.

This clonotype appeared a few times. The rearrangement uses TRBV28 and TRBJ2-1; TRBD2 agrees at 8 bases. This CDR3 is 14 amino acids long. The V gene end was trimmed by 5 bases and the J gene end by 14 bases; junction bases not matched to a gene: 14. Germline V gives CDR1 MDHEN, CDR2 SYDVKM. The CDR3 nucleotides read TGTGCCAGCAGTCTATCACGGACTAGCCTGTGGGAGTTCTTC. Translating it yields CASSLSRTSLWEFF.

This chain joins TRBV4-3 and TRBJ2-1; perhaps TRBD2 as D (5 bases). Trimming removed 0 bases at V and 8 bases at J, with 11 bases between. This CDR3 is built from 14 residues. Germline loops: CDR1 LGHNA, CDR2 YSLEER. The DNA for the CDR3 is TGCGCCAGCAGCCAAGATCGAGGGTACGATGAGCAGTTCTTC. Protein sequence: CASSQDRGYDEQFF.

This clonotype was observed many times. The chain is built from TRBV29-1 and TRBJ2-7; 8 bases align to TRBD1. V lost 4 bases to trimming and J lost 1 base; unmatched junction nucleotides: 6. CDR3 length: 14 amino acids. The V gene's germline CDR1 is SQVTM and CDR2 ANQGSEA. This CDR3 reads CSVGGTGFSYEQYF. CDR3 nucleotides: TGCAGCGTTGGGGGGACAGGTTTTTCCTACGAGCAGTACTTC.

This clonotype was counted ten times or more. The V call is TRBV5-6, the J call TRBJ2-6, with 7 nucleotides matching TRBD1. The CDR3 is made up of 15 amino acids. V lost 4 bases to trimming and J lost 2 bases; unmatched junction nucleotides: 3. Germline CDR1 reads SGHDT; CDR2 reads YYEEEE. CDR3 protein: CASSDTGAGANVLTF. In nucleotides, the CDR3 is TGTGCCAGCAGCGATACAGGGGCTGGGGCCAACGTCCTGACTTTC.

In its sample, this clonotype was seen a few times. The CDR3 sequence is CASSPTVIRAGELFF. The CDR3 DNA follows: TGTGCCAGCAGCCCCACAGTAATTAGGGCCGGGGAGCTGTTTTTT. The chain uses TRBV7-3 and TRBJ2-2; D remains unclear. This CDR3 contains 15 residues. Germline V gene lookup returns CDR1 SGHTA and CDR2 FQGTGA. Between the trimmed V and J ends, which lost 5 bases and 6 bases, there was a span of 16 bases.